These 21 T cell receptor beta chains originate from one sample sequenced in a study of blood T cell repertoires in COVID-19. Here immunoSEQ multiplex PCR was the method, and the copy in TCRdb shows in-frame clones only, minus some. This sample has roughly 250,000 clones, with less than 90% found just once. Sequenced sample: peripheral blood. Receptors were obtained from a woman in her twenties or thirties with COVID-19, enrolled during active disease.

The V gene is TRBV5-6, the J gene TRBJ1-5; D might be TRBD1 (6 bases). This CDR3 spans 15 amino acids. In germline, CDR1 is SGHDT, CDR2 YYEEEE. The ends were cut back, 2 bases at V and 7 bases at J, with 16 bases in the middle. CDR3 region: CASSFRGEGEQPQHF. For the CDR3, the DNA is TGTGCCAGCAGCTTTCGAGGGGAGGGGGAACAGCCCCAGCATTTT.

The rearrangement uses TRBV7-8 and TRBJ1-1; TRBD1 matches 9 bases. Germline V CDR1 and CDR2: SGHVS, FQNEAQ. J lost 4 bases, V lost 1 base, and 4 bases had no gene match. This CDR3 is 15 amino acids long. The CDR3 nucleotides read TGTGCCAGCAGCTTAGAAGGGACAGGGCGCACTGAAGCTTTCTTT. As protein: CASSLEGTGRTEAFF.

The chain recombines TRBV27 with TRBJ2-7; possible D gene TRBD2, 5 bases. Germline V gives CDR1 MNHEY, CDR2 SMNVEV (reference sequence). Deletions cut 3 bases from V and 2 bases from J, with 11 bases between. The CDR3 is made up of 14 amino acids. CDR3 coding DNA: TGTGCCAGCAGTTTCAGGAGGCAGACCTACGAGCAGTACTTC. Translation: CASSFRRQTYEQYF.

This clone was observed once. The CDR3 loop is CASNPQITPNYEQYF. CDR3 nucleotides: TGTGCCAGTAACCCCCAGATTACACCAAACTACGAGCAGTACTTC. The chain carries TRBV19 and TRBJ2-7, with no clear D. Trimming pared 7 bases from V and 3 bases from J, leaving 19 bases between. The germline CDR1 and CDR2 sequences are LNHDA and SQIVND (reference sequence). CDR3 length: 15 residues.

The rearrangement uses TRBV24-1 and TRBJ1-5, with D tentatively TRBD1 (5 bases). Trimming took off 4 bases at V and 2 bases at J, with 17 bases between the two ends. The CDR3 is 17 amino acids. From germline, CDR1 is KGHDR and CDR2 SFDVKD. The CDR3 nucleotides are TGTGCCACCAGTGACCCAACCCAGGGTGGGGGCAATCAGCCCCAGCATTTT. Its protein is CATSDPTQGGGNQPQHF.

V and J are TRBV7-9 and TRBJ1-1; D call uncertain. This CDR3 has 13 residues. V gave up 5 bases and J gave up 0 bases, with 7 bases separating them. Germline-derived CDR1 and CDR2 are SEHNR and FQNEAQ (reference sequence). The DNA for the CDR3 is TGTGCCAGCAGCGCGCGGATGAACACTGAAGCTTTCTTT. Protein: CASSARMNTEAFF.

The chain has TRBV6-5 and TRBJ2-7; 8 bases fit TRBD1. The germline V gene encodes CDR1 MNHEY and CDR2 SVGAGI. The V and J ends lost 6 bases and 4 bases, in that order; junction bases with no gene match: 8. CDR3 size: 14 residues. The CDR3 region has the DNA TGTGCCAGCAGCCCGGGACAGGAGTATTACGAGCAGTACTTC. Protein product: CASSPGQEYYEQYF.

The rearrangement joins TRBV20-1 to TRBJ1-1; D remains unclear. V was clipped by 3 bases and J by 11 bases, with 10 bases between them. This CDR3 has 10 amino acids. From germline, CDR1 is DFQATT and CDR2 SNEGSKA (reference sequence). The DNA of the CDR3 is TGCAGTGCTAGGGGAGGCGGGGCTTTCTTT. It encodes CSARGGGAFF.

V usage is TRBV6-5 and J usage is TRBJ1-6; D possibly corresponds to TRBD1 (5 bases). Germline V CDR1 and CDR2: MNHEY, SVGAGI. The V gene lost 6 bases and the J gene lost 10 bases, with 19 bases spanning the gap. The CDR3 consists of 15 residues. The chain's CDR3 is CASSPISPGWSPLHF. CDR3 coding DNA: TGTGCCAGCAGCCCCATATCGCCAGGGTGGTCACCCCTCCACTTT.

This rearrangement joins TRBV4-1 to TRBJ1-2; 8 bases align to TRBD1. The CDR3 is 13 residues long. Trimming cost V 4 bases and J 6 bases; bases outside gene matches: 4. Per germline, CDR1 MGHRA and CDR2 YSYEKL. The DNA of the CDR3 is TGCGCCAGCAGCCGCGGACAGGGAAATGGCTACACCTTC. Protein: CASSRGQGNGYTF.

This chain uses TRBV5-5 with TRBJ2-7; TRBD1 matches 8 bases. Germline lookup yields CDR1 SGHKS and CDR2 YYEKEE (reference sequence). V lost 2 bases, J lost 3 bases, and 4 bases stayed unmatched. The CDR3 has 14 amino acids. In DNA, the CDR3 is TGTGCCAGCAGCTTAACCGGGACAGGCTACGAGCAGTACTTC. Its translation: CASSLTGTGYEQYF.

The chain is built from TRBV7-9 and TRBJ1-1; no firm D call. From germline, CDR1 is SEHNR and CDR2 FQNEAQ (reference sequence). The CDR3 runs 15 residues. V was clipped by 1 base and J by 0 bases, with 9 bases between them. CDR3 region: CASSLGRIVNTEAFF. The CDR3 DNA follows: TGTGCCAGCAGCTTAGGGCGGATTGTGAACACTGAAGCTTTCTTT.

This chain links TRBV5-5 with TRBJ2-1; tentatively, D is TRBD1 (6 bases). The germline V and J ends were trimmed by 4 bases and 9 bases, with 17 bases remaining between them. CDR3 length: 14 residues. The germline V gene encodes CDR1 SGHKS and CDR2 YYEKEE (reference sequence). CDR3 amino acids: CASSLDRPGGEQFF. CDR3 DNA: TGTGCCAGCAGCCTCGACAGGCCAGGTGGTGAGCAGTTCTTC.

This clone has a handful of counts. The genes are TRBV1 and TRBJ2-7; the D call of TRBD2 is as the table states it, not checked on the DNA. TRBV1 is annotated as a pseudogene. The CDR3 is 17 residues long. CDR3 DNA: TGCACCAGCAGCCAGGCCAGACTAGCGGGGGGTCCCTACGAGCAGTACTTC. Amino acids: CTSSQARLAGGPYEQYF.

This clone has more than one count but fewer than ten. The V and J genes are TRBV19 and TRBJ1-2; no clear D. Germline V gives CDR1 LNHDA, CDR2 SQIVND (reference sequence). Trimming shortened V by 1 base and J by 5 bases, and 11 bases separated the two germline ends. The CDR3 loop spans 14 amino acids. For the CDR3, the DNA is TGTGCCAGTAGTATAGCGAGCACCTCATATGGCTACACCTTC. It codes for CASSIASTSYGYTF. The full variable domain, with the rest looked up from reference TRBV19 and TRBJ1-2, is DGGITQSPKYLFRKEGQNVTLSCEQNLNHDAMYWYRQDPGQGLRLIYYSQIVNDFQKGDIAEGYSVSREKKESFPLTVTSAQKNPTAFYLCASSIASTSYGYTFGSGTRLTVV.

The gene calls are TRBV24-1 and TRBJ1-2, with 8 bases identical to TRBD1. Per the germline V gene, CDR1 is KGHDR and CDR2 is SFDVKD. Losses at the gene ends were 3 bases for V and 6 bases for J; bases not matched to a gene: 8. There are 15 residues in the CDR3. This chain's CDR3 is CATSDPGGARNGYTF. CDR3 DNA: TGTGCCACCAGTGATCCAGGGGGCGCGAGGAATGGCTACACCTTC.

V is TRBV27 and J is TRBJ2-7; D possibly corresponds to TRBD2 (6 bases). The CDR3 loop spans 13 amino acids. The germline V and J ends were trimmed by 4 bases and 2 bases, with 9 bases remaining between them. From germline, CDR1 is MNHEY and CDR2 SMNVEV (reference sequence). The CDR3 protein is CASSWRGPYEQYF. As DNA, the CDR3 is TGTGCCAGCAGTTGGAGGGGCCCCTACGAGCAGTACTTC.

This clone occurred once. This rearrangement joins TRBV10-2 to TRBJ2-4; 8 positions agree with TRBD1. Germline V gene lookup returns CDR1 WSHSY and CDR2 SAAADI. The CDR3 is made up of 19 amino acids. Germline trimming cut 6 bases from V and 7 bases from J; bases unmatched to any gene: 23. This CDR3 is CASRRGSGGGRVIGNIQYF. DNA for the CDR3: TGCGCCAGCAGACGGGGGTCAGGGGGCGGAAGAGTGATCGGGAACATTCAGTACTTC.

In DNA, the CDR3 is TGTGCCACCAGGGACATAAGCTCCTACGAGCAGTACTTC. This codes for CATRDISSYEQYF. The chain combines TRBV19 with TRBJ2-7; a weak D match, TRBD1 (6 bases). Trimming shortened V by 10 bases and J by 0 bases, and 13 bases separated the two germline ends. This CDR3 region has 13 residues. In germline, CDR1 is LNHDA, CDR2 SQIVND (reference sequence).

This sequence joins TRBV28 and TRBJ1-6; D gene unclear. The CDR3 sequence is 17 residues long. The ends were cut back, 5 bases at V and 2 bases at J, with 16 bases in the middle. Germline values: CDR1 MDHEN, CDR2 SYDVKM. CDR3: CASSPTAPKAYNSPLHF. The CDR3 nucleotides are TGTGCCAGCAGTCCTACAGCTCCCAAGGCCTATAATTCACCCCTCCACTTT. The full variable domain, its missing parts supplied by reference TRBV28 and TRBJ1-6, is DVKVTQSSRYLVKRTGEKVFLECVQDMDHENMFWYRQDPGLGLRLIYFSYDVKMKEKGDIPEGYSVSREKKERFSLILESASTNQTSMYLCASSPTAPKAYNSPLHFGNGTRLTVT.

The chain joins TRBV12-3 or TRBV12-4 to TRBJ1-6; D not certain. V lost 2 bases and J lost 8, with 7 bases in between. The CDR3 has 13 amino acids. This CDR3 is CASSLYSDSPLHF. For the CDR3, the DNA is TGTGCCAGCAGTTTATATTCAGATTCACCCCTCCACTTT.